The T cell receptor beta chain under discussion was sequenced for a study of blood T cell repertoires in COVID-19. Germline CDR1 is LGHNA and CDR2 is YNFKEQ. CDR3 length equals 16 residues. Trimming at V came to 1 base and at J to 7 bases, leaving 7 bases not matched to a gene. Libraries were prepared by immunoSEQ multiplex PCR; TCRdb keeps only in-frame clonotypes and omits some of them. The data hold about 480,000 clones, with 70% to 90% observed a single time. Only one count was recorded for this clone. Sequenced input: PBMCs or T cells enriched from blood (not recorded which). The chain combines TRBV4-2 with TRBJ2-2; 9 nucleotides line up with TRBD1. The source of this sequence is a woman aged 40 to 55 who had recovered from COVID-19. The CDR3 loop reads CASSQAGQGSLGELFF. CDR3 sequence (DNA): TGTGCCAGCAGCCAAGCGGGACAGGGTTCCCTCGGGGAGCTGTTTTTT.